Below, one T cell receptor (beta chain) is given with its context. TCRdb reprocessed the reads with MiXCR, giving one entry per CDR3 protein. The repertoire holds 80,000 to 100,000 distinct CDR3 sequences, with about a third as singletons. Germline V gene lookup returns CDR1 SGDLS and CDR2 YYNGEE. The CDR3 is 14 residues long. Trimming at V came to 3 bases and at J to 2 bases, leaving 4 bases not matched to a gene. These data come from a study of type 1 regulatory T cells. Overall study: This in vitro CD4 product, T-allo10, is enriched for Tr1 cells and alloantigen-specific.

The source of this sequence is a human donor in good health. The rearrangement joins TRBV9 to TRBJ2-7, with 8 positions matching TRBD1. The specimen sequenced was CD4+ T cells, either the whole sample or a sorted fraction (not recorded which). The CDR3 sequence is CASSAGQAAYEQYF. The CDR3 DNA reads TGTGCCAGCAGCGCGGGACAGGCAGCCTACGAGCAGTACTTC.